The rows below give T cell receptor beta chains drawn from one sample of a study of CD8+ T cells in alopecia areata. TCRdb keeps only in-frame clones here, not all; method: immunoSEQ multiplex PCR. The table has around 80,000 clones, approximately 50% seen once. Material: NKG2D-high CD8+ T cells sorted from blood. Receptors were obtained from a human donor with alopecia areata. Both conserved end residues are part of each CDR3. Fields, in order: clone size, J gene, D gene, V gene, CDR3 DNA, CDR3 protein. The D gene is left open where the match is weak. Not every row has a clone size; where given, it reads once, few, many or a size class.

abundance: -; j_gene: TRBJ2-7; d_gene: -; v_gene: TRBV29-1; CDR3nt: TGCAGCGTTCCGGGACTCAACTCCTACGAGCAGTACTTC; CDR3aa: CSVPGLNSYEQYF
abundance: -; j_gene: TRBJ1-1; d_gene: -; v_gene: TRBV15; CDR3nt: TGTGCCACCAGCCGACTCACGGTACAGGCGGCGGGACGGAACACTGAAGCTTTCTTT; CDR3aa: CATSRLTVQAAGRNTEAFF
abundance: few; j_gene: TRBJ2-1; d_gene: TRBD2; v_gene: TRBV2; CDR3nt: TGTGCCAGCATGACTAGCGGGGCTGCAGGTGGGAATGAGCAGTTCTTC; CDR3aa: CASMTSGAAGGNEQFF
abundance: -; j_gene: TRBJ2-5; d_gene: -; v_gene: TRBV28; CDR3nt: TGTGCCAGCAGTTCGTCCGGGGAGACCCAGTACTTC; CDR3aa: CASSSSGETQYF
abundance: -; j_gene: TRBJ2-1; d_gene: TRBD1; v_gene: TRBV2; CDR3nt: TGTGCCAGCAGGGACAGGGGCTACAATGAGCAGTTCTTC; CDR3aa: CASRDRGYNEQFF
abundance: few; j_gene: TRBJ1-4; d_gene: -; v_gene: TRBV29-1; CDR3nt: TGCAGCGTTGCCAGGGGAAATGAAAAACTGTTTTTT; CDR3aa: CSVARGNEKLFF
abundance: -; j_gene: TRBJ2-3; d_gene: -; v_gene: TRBV15; CDR3nt: TGTGCCACCAGCAGAGCCAAAGGGGGGGCCACAGATACGCAGTATTTT; CDR3aa: CATSRAKGGATDTQYF
abundance: -; j_gene: TRBJ2-7; d_gene: -; v_gene: TRBV27; CDR3nt: TGTGCCAGCAGGGAGGGGGCGGCCTACGAGCAGTACTTC; CDR3aa: CASREGAAYEQYF
abundance: -; j_gene: TRBJ2-7; d_gene: TRBD1; v_gene: TRBV6-5; CDR3nt: TGTGCCAGCAGTTCCGGGACAGGGATGTACGAGCAGTACTTC; CDR3aa: CASSSGTGMYEQYF
abundance: -; j_gene: TRBJ2-7; d_gene: -; v_gene: TRBV29-1; CDR3nt: TGCCCGGCCCTTTCGACTTACGGCCGGGGAAGACCATACGAGCAGTACTTC; CDR3aa: CPALSTYGRGRPYEQYF
abundance: -; j_gene: TRBJ2-2; d_gene: -; v_gene: TRBV29-1; CDR3nt: TGCAGCGTTGAGATGACAGGACTTTTTGGGGTCCCCGGGGAGCTGTTTTTT; CDR3aa: CSVEMTGLFGVPGELFF
abundance: -; j_gene: TRBJ2-3; d_gene: TRBD2; v_gene: TRBV4-2; CDR3nt: TGTGCCAGCAGCCAAGAAGCGGGGGGGCCAGATACGCAGTATTTT; CDR3aa: CASSQEAGGPDTQYF
abundance: -; j_gene: TRBJ2-3; d_gene: -; v_gene: TRBV6-6; CDR3nt: TGTGCCAGCAGTTATGGGCAGGCAGATACGCAGTATTTT; CDR3aa: CASSYGQADTQYF
abundance: -; j_gene: TRBJ1-1; d_gene: -; v_gene: TRBV29-1; CDR3nt: TGCAGCGTTGATGGGGCTAGAGACACTGAAGCTTTCTTT; CDR3aa: CSVDGARDTEAFF
abundance: -; j_gene: TRBJ2-1; d_gene: -; v_gene: TRBV5-6; CDR3nt: TGTGCCAGCAGCTTGGAGCTGGGGGCGACCGACAATGAGCAGTTCTTC; CDR3aa: CASSLELGATDNEQFF
abundance: -; j_gene: TRBJ1-2; d_gene: -; v_gene: TRBV29-1; CDR3nt: TGCAGCGTTGAAGACGAGGACTATGGCTACACCTTC; CDR3aa: CSVEDEDYGYTF
abundance: -; j_gene: TRBJ2-7; d_gene: -; v_gene: TRBV27; CDR3nt: TGTGCCAGCAGTTCACCCAGCTACGAGCAGTACTTC; CDR3aa: CASSSPSYEQYF
abundance: -; j_gene: TRBJ2-7; d_gene: -; v_gene: TRBV14; CDR3nt: TGTGCCAGCAGCCAAGGATTCGGATTGTGGCAGTACTTC; CDR3aa: CASSQGFGLWQYF
abundance: -; j_gene: TRBJ2-3; d_gene: -; v_gene: TRBV4-1; CDR3nt: TGCGCCAGCAGCCAAGAGTCGGCCGGCCCTGGGACAGATACGCAGTATTTT; CDR3aa: CASSQESAGPGTDTQYF
abundance: -; j_gene: TRBJ2-7; d_gene: TRBD2; v_gene: TRBV28; CDR3nt: TGTGCCAGCAGTGACCCGCTAGCGGGGGGTTCCTACGAGCAGTACTTC; CDR3aa: CASSDPLAGGSYEQYF
abundance: few; j_gene: TRBJ2-1; d_gene: TRBD2; v_gene: TRBV28; CDR3nt: TGTGCCAGCACGGGACTAGCGGGTAATGAGCAGTTCTTC; CDR3aa: CASTGLAGNEQFF
abundance: few; j_gene: TRBJ2-3; d_gene: TRBD1; v_gene: TRBV29-1; CDR3nt: TGCAGCGTCGAGGGCTACAGGGGCACGGATACGCAGTATTTT; CDR3aa: CSVEGYRGTDTQYF
abundance: -; j_gene: TRBJ1-1; d_gene: -; v_gene: TRBV7-9; CDR3nt: TGTGCCAGCAGCTTAAGTGCAGGAGCTTTCTTT; CDR3aa: CASSLSAGAFF
abundance: -; j_gene: TRBJ1-2; d_gene: -; v_gene: TRBV4-1; CDR3nt: TGCGCCAGCAGCCTTCAGGGTTCTTCTAGCTATGGCTACACCTTC; CDR3aa: CASSLQGSSSYGYTF
abundance: -; j_gene: TRBJ2-1; d_gene: -; v_gene: TRBV28; CDR3nt: TGTGCCAGCAGTTTGAGTACATGGCAGCCGTTCTTC; CDR3aa: CASSLSTWQPFF
abundance: few; j_gene: TRBJ2-1; d_gene: -; v_gene: TRBV4-1; CDR3nt: TGCGCCAGCAGCCATCCCCAAGGCCACTACAATGAGCAGTTCTTC; CDR3aa: CASSHPQGHYNEQFF
abundance: medium-sized; j_gene: TRBJ1-4; d_gene: TRBD1; v_gene: TRBV4-1; CDR3nt: TGCGCCAGCAGCCAACCAGGGACAGGGGAACTGTTTTTT; CDR3aa: CASSQPGTGELFF
abundance: -; j_gene: TRBJ1-2; d_gene: -; v_gene: TRBV20-1; CDR3nt: TGCAGTGCTACCGAGAACTATGGCTACACCTTC; CDR3aa: CSATENYGYTF
abundance: few; j_gene: TRBJ2-5; d_gene: -; v_gene: TRBV29-1; CDR3nt: TGCAGCGTTTATGGGGCTGAGCTCCAAGAGACCCAGTACTTC; CDR3aa: CSVYGAELQETQYF
abundance: -; j_gene: TRBJ2-5; d_gene: -; v_gene: TRBV4-1; CDR3nt: TGCGCCAGCAGCCAAGATCAGTCAATGGAGACCCCGGGTGGCCAGTACTTC; CDR3aa: CASSQDQSMETPGGQYF
abundance: -; j_gene: TRBJ2-5; d_gene: -; v_gene: TRBV9; CDR3nt: TGTGCCAGCAGCGTAGTGTTTGGAGAGACCCAGTACTTC; CDR3aa: CASSVVFGETQYF